This T cell receptor (beta chain) emerged from a study of blood T cell repertoires in COVID-19. J gave up 0 bases and V 2 bases, and 12 bases lay outside the gene matches. The V gene's germline CDR1 is MDHEN and CDR2 SYDVKM. CDR3 length: 18 residues. Original methodology: Reference gene primer amplification gave nucleated cell count estimates. Using immunoSEQ multiplex PCR, the repertoire was profiled, and TCRdb retains in-frame clones only, with some absent. That table is the source of V, J and clone size, and D and trimming were worked out from the DNA. Here the sample spans tens of thousands of clones, about 90% being singletons.

The receptor was derived from a man aged 60-69 years with acute or convalescent COVID-19. Input material: peripheral blood. This chain uses TRBV28 with TRBJ2-7; 8 nucleotides align to TRBD2. As DNA, the CDR3 is TGTGCCAGCAGTTTAAGGCCCCGGGCTAGCGGGTACTCCTACGAGCAGTACTTC. It specifies CASSLRPRASGYSYEQYF.